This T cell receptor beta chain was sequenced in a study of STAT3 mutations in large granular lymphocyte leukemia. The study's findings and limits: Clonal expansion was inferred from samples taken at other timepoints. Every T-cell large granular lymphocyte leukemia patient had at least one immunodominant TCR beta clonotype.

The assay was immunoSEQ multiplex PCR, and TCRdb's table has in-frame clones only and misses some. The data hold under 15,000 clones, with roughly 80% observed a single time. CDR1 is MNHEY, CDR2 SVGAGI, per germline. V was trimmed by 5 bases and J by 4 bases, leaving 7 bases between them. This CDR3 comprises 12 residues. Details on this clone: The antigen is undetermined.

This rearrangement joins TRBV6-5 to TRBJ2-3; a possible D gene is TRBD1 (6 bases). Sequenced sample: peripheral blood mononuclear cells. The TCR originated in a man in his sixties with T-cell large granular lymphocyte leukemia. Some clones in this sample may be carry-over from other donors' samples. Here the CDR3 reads CASSNRADTQYF. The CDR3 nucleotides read TGTGCCAGCAGTAACAGGGCAGATACGCAGTATTTT.